These 29 T cell receptor beta chains came from one sample sequenced in a study of blood T cell repertoires in COVID-19 (dated by TCRdb to the early 2020s). The protocol used for the library was the immunoSEQ multiplex PCR assay. This is the immuneACCESS table as TCRdb keeps it, with only in-frame sequences that have V and J called. A part of the clones is gone; compared with another copy, unresolved V genes explain less than half, and the rest is unexplained. For this sample there are hundreds of thousands of clones; over 75% appear just once. 2% to 2.5% of the sample is held by the ten biggest clonotypes. Specimen: PBMCs or T cells enriched from blood (not recorded which). These TCRs come from a young woman who had recovered from COVID-19.

The chain recombines TRBV5-1 with TRBJ2-1, with 8 bases fitting TRBD1. This CDR3 contains 13 residues. V shed 0 bases and J 7 bases; nucleotides not matched to a gene: 0. Germline CDR1 and CDR2: SGHRS and YFSETQ. The CDR3 DNA sequence: TGCGCCAGCAGCTTGGGACAGGGGAATGAGCAGTTCTTC. It translates to CASSLGQGNEQFF.

This sequence joins TRBV19 and TRBJ1-1; D unresolved. The CDR3 has 15 amino acids. V lost 2 bases and J lost 0, with 10 bases in between. Germline-derived CDR1 and CDR2 are LNHDA and SQIVND (reference sequence). Here the CDR3 DNA reads TGTGCCAGTAGTATATGGGAGGGAGTGAACACTGAAGCTTTCTTT. This encodes CASSIWEGVNTEAFF.

This sequence joins TRBV13 and TRBJ1-4; possible D gene TRBD1, 6 bases. This CDR3 comprises 14 residues. Germline V gene lookup returns CDR1 PRHDT and CDR2 FYEKMQ (reference sequence). V lost 4 bases and J 6 bases, leaving 12 bases between the germline ends. CDR3 nucleotide sequence: TGTGCCAGCAGCTCCGACAGGAACCATGAAAAACTGTTTTTT. Its protein is CASSSDRNHEKLFF.

This chain connects TRBV28 to TRBJ2-7; TRBD1 matches 8 bases. Germline CDR1 and CDR2: MDHEN and SYDVKM. The V segment lost 4 bases and the J segment 6 bases; nucleotides outside the gene matches: 5. The CDR3 sequence is 13 residues long. CDR3 in DNA: TGTGCCAGCAGTTCGACAGGGGAAGTCGAGCAGTACTTC. Encoded protein: CASSSTGEVEQYF.

J is TRBJ2-3 and V is TRBV6-6; D is perhaps TRBD2 (5 bases). The germline gives CDR1 MNHNY, CDR2 SVGAGI (reference sequence). Trimming shortened V by 8 bases and J by 8 bases, and 14 bases separated the two germline ends. This CDR3 region has 12 residues. As DNA, the CDR3 is TGTGCCAGCGCCGGGGTCCGGGGTACGCAGTATTTT. It encodes CASAGVRGTQYF.

The V gene is TRBV19, the J gene TRBJ2-3; 10 nucleotides line up with TRBD2. V shed 2 bases, J shed 1 base, and the junction held 6 bases outside the gene matches. Germline-derived CDR1 and CDR2 are LNHDA and SQIVND (reference sequence). This CDR3 spans 17 amino acids. CDR3 in amino acids: CASSISWSGGGTDTQYF. CDR3 coding DNA: TGTGCCAGTAGTATAAGCTGGAGCGGGGGGGGCACAGATACGCAGTATTTT.

The genes are TRBV3-1 (or the pseudogene TRBV3-2) and TRBJ1-4; D call uncertain. The V end was cut by 3 bases, the J end by 0 bases, with 11 bases between. Germline V gene lookup returns CDR1 LGHDT and CDR2 YNNKEL (reference sequence). The CDR3 contains 16 residues. The CDR3 DNA follows: TGTGCCAGCAGCCATCTTCGGAGGGCAACTAATGAAAAACTGTTTTTT. Translation: CASSHLRRATNEKLFF.

This sequence joins TRBV2 and TRBJ1-2, with 8 bases lining up with TRBD1. This CDR3 region has 19 residues. J was trimmed by 4 bases and V by 5 bases; bases with no gene match: 21. The germline CDR1 and CDR2 sequences are SNHLY and FYNNEI. The CDR3 protein is CASSSDDGTGFLPLYGYTF. For the CDR3, the DNA is TGTGCCAGCAGTTCTGATGACGGGACAGGCTTCCTTCCCCTCTATGGCTACACCTTC. Filled out from reference TRBV2 and TRBJ1-2, the complete variable domain reads EPEVTQTPSHQVTQMGQEVILRCVPISNHLYFYWYRQILGQKVEFLVSFYNNEISEKSEIFDDQFSVERPDGSNFTLKIRSTKLEDSAMYFCASSSDDGTGFLPLYGYTFGSGTRLTVV.

As concerns this clone: The germline gene is not matched at one end of the junction; a read error may be the cause. The V and J genes are TRBV9 and TRBJ1-5; tentatively, D is TRBD1 (5 bases). CDR1 is SGDLS, CDR2 YYNGEE, per germline. This CDR3 is 14 amino acids long. The chain's CDR3 is CASSPGPSSQPQHF. In DNA, the CDR3 is TGTGCCAGCAGCCCAGGGCCCAGCAGTCAGCCCCAGCATTTT.

This chain connects TRBV6-5 to TRBJ2-7; maybe TRBD2 (6 bases). V shed 7 bases and J shed 2 bases, with 15 bases lying between them. The CDR3 runs 14 residues. Germline V gene data show CDR1 as MNHEY and CDR2 as SVGAGI. CDR3 loop: CASTGGGVPYEQYF. For the CDR3, the DNA is TGTGCCAGCACCGGAGGAGGGGTACCCTACGAGCAGTACTTC.

As for this clone: The identical CDR3 is also encoded by other nucleotide sequences in the sample. The V call is TRBV7-9, the J call TRBJ1-1; D is ambiguous. CDR1 SEHNR and CDR2 FQNEAQ come from the germline V gene (reference sequence). The CDR3 covers 11 residues. V was shortened by 4 bases and J by 4 bases, with 4 bases between the two germline ends. As DNA, the CDR3 is TGTGCCAGCAGCTCGTCCACTGAAGCTTTCTTT. It specifies CASSSSTEAFF.

The V call is TRBV19, the J call TRBJ2-7; 8 bases match TRBD2. Per the germline V gene, CDR1 is LNHDA and CDR2 is SQIVND (reference sequence). CDR3 length: 14 amino acids. The ends lost 1 base at V and 6 bases at J; junction bases unmatched: 5. The CDR3 spells CASSIGPAGAEQYF. The DNA for the CDR3 is TGTGCCAGTAGTATAGGTCCAGCGGGGGCCGAGCAGTACTTC.

V gene TRBV4-1 combines with J gene TRBJ1-5; perhaps TRBD1 as D (5 bases). V lost 0 bases, J lost 1 base, and 22 bases lay in between. Germline V gene sequence: CDR1 MGHRA, CDR2 YSYEKL. CDR3 length: 20 amino acids. The chain's CDR3 is CASSQDFNFVGRGSNQPQHF. CDR3 coding DNA: TGCGCCAGCAGCCAAGATTTTAACTTCGTTGGGCGGGGGAGCAATCAGCCCCAGCATTTT.

This clone was recorded once. The V call is TRBV11-2, the J call TRBJ2-1; 11 bases line up with TRBD1. V gave up 5 bases and J gave up 15 bases; unmatched junction bases: 3. Germline lookup yields CDR1 SGHAT and CDR2 FQNNGV. This CDR3 spans 11 amino acids. CDR3 sequence reads: CASSGGTGGFF. CDR3 nucleotide sequence: TGTGCCAGCAGCGGTGGGACAGGGGGGTTCTTC.

This clone was seen a few times. V is TRBV3-1 (or the pseudogene TRBV3-2) and J is TRBJ2-1; tentative D call: TRBD1 (6 bases). V gave up 0 bases and J gave up 4 bases, with 10 bases separating them. This CDR3 comprises 15 residues. Per the germline V gene, CDR1 is LGHDT and CDR2 is YNNKEL (reference sequence). The CDR3 is CASSQEHRVYNEQFF. CDR3 bases: TGTGCCAGCAGCCAAGAACACAGGGTATACAATGAGCAGTTCTTC.

The CDR3 protein is CASSMPTGTGNTGELFF. The CDR3 DNA follows: TGTGCCAGTAGTATGCCGACCGGGACTGGGAACACCGGGGAGCTGTTTTTT. The genes are TRBV19 and TRBJ2-2; possible D gene TRBD2, 6 bases. Germline CDR1 and CDR2: LNHDA and SQIVND (reference sequence). Trimming removed 3 bases at V and 1 base at J, with 15 bases between. The CDR3 is 17 amino acids.

V gene TRBV7-9 combines with J gene TRBJ1-6; weak D call: TRBD1 (6 bases). Trimming shortened V by 3 bases and J by 10 bases, and 13 bases separated the two germline ends. CDR3 length: 14 residues. The V gene's germline CDR1 is SEHNR and CDR2 FQNEAQ (reference sequence). Here the CDR3 DNA reads TGTGCCAGCAGCTTGGTACAGGGTGACTCACCCCTCCACTTT. This codes for CASSLVQGDSPLHF.

This chain links TRBV18 with TRBJ1-1, with D tentatively TRBD1 (5 bases). This CDR3 contains 14 residues. In germline, CDR1 is KGHSH, CDR2 LQKENI. V was cut by 10 bases and J by 5 bases, with 20 bases left in between. This CDR3 reads CANSLIGGFTEAFF. Written as DNA, the CDR3 is TGTGCCAACTCTCTTATCGGGGGTTTTACTGAAGCTTTCTTT.

The chain combines TRBV7-9 with TRBJ1-2; 11 bases line up with TRBD1. The V gene's germline CDR1 is SEHNR and CDR2 FQNEAQ (reference sequence). There are 16 residues in the CDR3. Trimming cost V 4 bases and J 7 bases; bases outside gene matches: 11. The CDR3: CASSYPGQGVTGGYTF. The CDR3 bases are TGTGCCAGCAGCTACCCGGGACAGGGGGTGACTGGTGGCTACACCTTC. The full variable domain, completed using reference TRBV7-9 and TRBJ1-2, is DTGVSQNPRHKITKRGQNVTFRCDPISEHNRLYWYRQTLGQGPEFLTYFQNEAQLEKSRLLSDRFSAERPKGSFSTLEIQRTEQGDSAMYLCASSYPGQGVTGGYTFGSGTRLTVV.

This chain uses TRBV7-9 with TRBJ2-1, with TRBD2 identical over 10 bases. The CDR3 has 16 residues. CDR1 and CDR2 (germline): SEHNR, FQNEAQ (reference sequence). Trimming cost V 1 base and J 7 bases; bases outside gene matches: 7. As DNA, the CDR3 is TGTGCCAGCAGCTTAGAGCTAGCGGGGGCCCCGAATGAGCAGTTCTTC. Translated, it gives CASSLELAGAPNEQFF. Drawing the rest from reference TRBV7-9 and TRBJ2-1, the complete variable domain is DTGVSQNPRHKITKRGQNVTFRCDPISEHNRLYWYRQTLGQGPEFLTYFQNEAQLEKSRLLSDRFSAERPKGSFSTLEIQRTEQGDSAMYLCASSLELAGAPNEQFFGPGTRLTVL.

V and J are TRBV5-4 and TRBJ1-4; tentatively, D is TRBD1 (5 bases). Germline CDR1 and CDR2: SGHNT and YYREEE (reference sequence). Between the trimmed V and J ends, which lost 4 bases and 4 bases, there was a span of 17 bases. CDR3 length: 16 residues. CDR3 DNA sequence: TGTGCCAGCAGCCTGGCGGGGGATGGGGTTAATGAAAAACTGTTTTTT. Translation: CASSLAGDGVNEKLFF.

V usage is TRBV5-4 and J usage is TRBJ2-2; tentatively, D is TRBD1 (5 bases). V lost 3 bases and J 5 bases, leaving 14 bases between the germline ends. Germline assignment: CDR1 SGHNT and CDR2 YYREEE (reference sequence). CDR3 size: 15 residues. DNA for the CDR3: TGTGCCAGCAGCTACGCCAGGGCGGCGACCGGGGAGCTGTTTTTT. Its protein is CASSYARAATGELFF.

The chain is built from TRBV5-1 and TRBJ2-1, with 8 positions matching TRBD2. The CDR3 totals 14 residues. Trimming removed 5 bases from V and 5 bases from J; junction bases left unmatched: 6. Germline CDR1 is SGHRS and CDR2 is YFSETQ. CDR3 sequence (DNA): TGCGCCAGCAGACTCGGGGGGGAGGACAATGAGCAGTTCTTC. It yields the protein CASRLGGEDNEQFF. The complete variable domain, with remaining parts taken from reference TRBV5-1 and TRBJ2-1, reads KAGVTQTPRYLIKTRGQQVTLSCSPISGHRSVSWYQQTPGQGLQFLFEYFSETQRNKGNFPGRFSGRQFSNSRSEMNVSTLELGDSALYLCASRLGGEDNEQFFGPGTRLTVL.

V usage is TRBV7-8 and J usage is TRBJ2-1; 7 nucleotides match TRBD1. Looked up from germline, CDR1 is SGHVS and CDR2 is FQNEAQ. The V and J ends lost 9 bases and 1 base, in that order; junction bases with no gene match: 3. The CDR3 has 13 residues. For the CDR3, the DNA is TGTGCCAGTTCAGGGGGTTCCTACAATGAGCAGTTCTTC. This encodes CASSGGSYNEQFF.

The rearrangement links TRBV2 to TRBJ1-6; 10 nucleotides agree with TRBD1. The CDR3 covers 14 residues. From germline, CDR1 is SNHLY and CDR2 FYNNEI. Trimming at V came to 8 bases and at J to 9 bases, leaving 7 bases not matched to a gene. In DNA form, the CDR3 reads TGTGCCAGCGACGCCGGGACAGGGGTTTCACCCCTCCACTTT. Its protein product is CASDAGTGVSPLHF.

The chain joins TRBV28 to TRBJ2-1; the match to TRBD2 covers 9 bases. Germline V lookup: CDR1 MDHEN, CDR2 SYDVKM. The CDR3 contains 15 residues. The ends lost 2 bases at V and 7 bases at J; junction bases unmatched: 6. The chain's CDR3 is CASSLGAGGVNEQFF. The CDR3 coding sequence is TGTGCCAGCAGTTTAGGAGCGGGGGGAGTAAATGAGCAGTTCTTC. Full variable domain (rest looked up from reference TRBV28 and TRBJ2-1): DVKVTQSSRYLVKRTGEKVFLECVQDMDHENMFWYRQDPGLGLRLIYFSYDVKMKEKGDIPEGYSVSREKKERFSLILESASTNQTSMYLCASSLGAGGVNEQFFGPGTRLTVL.

V gene TRBV4-1 combines with J gene TRBJ1-1, with 11 nucleotides matching TRBD1. Germline values: CDR1 MGHRA, CDR2 YSYEKL. Trimming took 5 bases from V and 3 from J; bases not matched to a gene: 2. This CDR3 is 14 amino acids long. The CDR3 sequence is CASSRTGGDTEAFF. CDR3 nucleotide sequence: TGCGCCAGCAGCAGGACAGGGGGCGACACTGAAGCTTTCTTT.

The V gene is TRBV5-4, the J gene TRBJ2-1; D is perhaps TRBD2 (6 bases). CDR1 is SGHNT, CDR2 YYREEE, per germline (reference sequence). There are 14 residues in the CDR3. V was trimmed by 3 bases and J by 7 bases, leaving 14 bases between them. CDR3 amino acids: CASSYGPGGNEQFF. DNA for the CDR3: TGTGCCAGCAGCTATGGCCCAGGAGGGAATGAGCAGTTCTTC.

The CDR3 sequence: CASSLFTGHSGNTIYF. In DNA, the CDR3 is TGTGCCAGCAGCTTATTCACAGGACACTCTGGAAACACCATATATTTT. The chain couples TRBV11-2 to TRBJ1-3; TRBD1 is a possible D gene (5 bases). The CDR3 is made up of 16 amino acids. Trimming shortened V by 2 bases and J by 0 bases, and 11 bases separated the two germline ends. From germline, CDR1 is SGHAT and CDR2 FQNNGV.